The next 27 T cell receptor beta chains were all read from a single sample in a study of blood T cell repertoires in COVID-19. Measured with immunoSEQ multiplex PCR; TCRdb has only the in-frame clones, and not every one. The sample consists of around 160,000 clones, 81% of them appearing once. Sequencing used peripheral blood. The receptor source for this set is a human donor with acute or convalescent COVID-19. The donor label of this sample is uncertain.

This sequence joins TRBV6-1 and TRBJ1-4; no clear D. Per germline, CDR1 MNHNS and CDR2 SASEGT. The CDR3 spans 15 residues. V gave up 3 bases and J gave up 4 bases, with 12 bases separating them. The CDR3 spells CASSDLEQFNEKLFF. CDR3 bases: TGTGCCAGCAGTGATCTTGAACAGTTTAATGAAAAACTGTTTTTT.

The gene calls are TRBV5-1 and TRBJ1-3, with TRBD1 matching 9 bases. The J segment lost 1 base and the V segment lost 7 bases, leaving 0 bases of the junction unmatched. From germline, CDR1 is SGHRS and CDR2 YFSETQ. This CDR3 region has 13 residues. CDR3 in DNA: TGCGCCAGCGGACAGGGGTCTGGAAACACCATATATTTT. Its translation is CASGQGSGNTIYF. The variable domain in full, with the rest retrieved from reference TRBV5-1 and TRBJ1-3, is KAGVTQTPRYLIKTRGQQVTLSCSPISGHRSVSWYQQTPGQGLQFLFEYFSETQRNKGNFPGRFSGRQFSNSRSEMNVSTLELGDSALYLCASGQGSGNTIYFGEGSWLTVV.

The chain recombines TRBV27 with TRBJ2-3; 9 bases line up with TRBD1. CDR1 is MNHEY and CDR2 is SMNVEV in the germline V gene (reference sequence). The CDR3 contains 16 residues. The trim removed 3 bases at V and 2 bases at J, leaving 6 bases unmatched. The CDR3 region is CASSFRRTGVTDTQYF. As DNA, the CDR3 is TGTGCCAGCAGTTTTAGGAGGACAGGGGTCACAGATACGCAGTATTTT.

The chain employs TRBV5-5 and TRBJ2-7; tentatively, D is TRBD2 (6 bases). V gave up 1 base and J gave up 7 bases, with 15 bases separating them. CDR1 SGHKS and CDR2 YYEKEE come from the germline V gene (reference sequence). This CDR3 spans 14 amino acids. The CDR3 nucleotides read TGTGCCAGCAGCTTGACCGGGACTTTAAGAGAGCAGTACTTC. The encoded protein is CASSLTGTLREQYF.

The chain uses TRBV7-9 and TRBJ2-3; 7 positions match TRBD2. The V and J ends lost 3 bases and 2 bases, in that order; junction bases with no gene match: 8. The CDR3 runs to 16 residues. Germline lookup yields CDR1 SEHNR and CDR2 FQNEAQ (reference sequence). CDR3 loop: CASSLGRSGVTDTQYF. The CDR3 region has the DNA TGTGCCAGCAGCTTGGGTCGGAGCGGGGTCACAGATACGCAGTATTTT.

The chain couples TRBV6-5 to TRBJ1-3, with D possibly TRBD1 on 5 matching bases. V shed 5 bases and J shed 0 bases, with 11 bases lying between them. CDR3 length: 15 amino acids. Germline V gene data show CDR1 as MNHEY and CDR2 as SVGAGI. As DNA, the CDR3 is TGTGCCAGCAGTCCGGGACTTGGCTCTGGAAACACCATATATTTT. Protein sequence: CASSPGLGSGNTIYF.

The CDR3 protein is CASSPGGGRNNEQFF. DNA of the CDR3: TGTGCCAGCAGCCCCGGCGGGGGGCGGAACAATGAGCAGTTCTTC. V and J are TRBV11-3 and TRBJ2-1, with 8 positions matching TRBD2. Trimming cost V 5 bases and J 5 bases; bases outside gene matches: 8. The CDR3 extends over 15 amino acids. The germline V gene encodes CDR1 SGHNT and CDR2 YENEEA.

The chain couples TRBV6-6 to TRBJ1-2, with TRBD1 identical over 8 bases. V lost 2 bases and J lost 6; bases outside the gene matches: 8. This CDR3 comprises 15 residues. Germline-derived CDR1 and CDR2 are MNHNY and SVGAGI (reference sequence). The CDR3 region is CASSYRLTGVDGYTF. The CDR3 DNA sequence: TGTGCCAGCAGTTACCGACTGACAGGGGTGGATGGCTACACCTTC.

This clone was seen only a few times. The genes are TRBV9 and TRBJ1-1; unclear D gene. Germline lookup yields CDR1 SGDLS and CDR2 YYNGEE. This CDR3 spans 15 amino acids. V was cut by 4 bases and J by 1 base, with 14 bases left in between. DNA for the CDR3: TGTGCCAGCAGCCCAATGGGGAGCCCGAACACTGAAGCTTTCTTT. Amino acid sequence: CASSPMGSPNTEAFF.

The rearrangement uses TRBV6-5 and TRBJ1-3; D possibly corresponds to TRBD1 (6 bases). Trimming cost V 7 bases and J 0 bases, with 13 bases left between them. From germline, CDR1 is MNHEY and CDR2 SVGAGI. The CDR3 consists of 15 residues. CDR3: CASNRGHNSGNTIYF. In DNA, the CDR3 is TGTGCCAGCAACCGGGGACACAACTCTGGAAACACCATATATTTT.

The rearrangement uses TRBV7-3 and TRBJ1-6; TRBD1 is a possible D gene (5 bases). Trimming removed 5 bases from V and 7 bases from J, with 12 bases in between. CDR1 is SGHTA and CDR2 is FQGTGA in the germline V gene. The CDR3 consists of 14 residues. The CDR3 loop reads CASSLGGENSPLHF. In DNA form, the CDR3 reads TGTGCCAGCAGCCTGGGAGGGGAGAATTCACCCCTCCACTTT.

The chain recombines TRBV24-1 with TRBJ1-1; D remains unclear. Germline CDR1 reads KGHDR; CDR2 reads SFDVKD. The CDR3 is 13 amino acids. V lost 0 bases and J 11 bases, leaving 12 bases between the germline ends. In nucleotides, the CDR3 is TGTGCCACCAGTGATTTGCAAGGCGGAGGGGCTTTCTTT. It codes for CATSDLQGGGAFF.

V and J are TRBV5-5 and TRBJ2-5; TRBD1 matches at 10 bases. The CDR3 sequence is 15 residues long. The V gene's germline CDR1 is SGHKS and CDR2 YYEKEE (reference sequence). V shed 0 bases, J shed 1 base, and the junction held 0 bases outside the gene matches. CDR3 region: CASSLGDRGQETQYF. The CDR3 nucleotides are TGTGCCAGCAGCTTGGGGGACAGGGGCCAAGAGACCCAGTACTTC.

V is TRBV6-5 and J is TRBJ2-5, with TRBD2 matching over 9 bases. The CDR3 is 15 residues long. Per germline, CDR1 MNHEY and CDR2 SVGAGI. V was clipped by 2 bases and J by 1 base; unmatched bases: 2. CDR3 protein: CASSYQRGAQETQYF. The CDR3 DNA reads as TGTGCCAGCAGTTACCAGCGGGGGGCCCAAGAGACCCAGTACTTC.

This clone was picked up a small number of times. This chain joins TRBV6-5 and TRBJ1-6; 9 bases agree with TRBD1. V gave up 5 bases and J gave up 7 bases; unmatched junction bases: 6. The CDR3 contains 15 residues. Looked up from germline, CDR1 is MNHEY and CDR2 is SVGAGI. The CDR3 reads CASSPRQGENSPLHF. CDR3 in DNA: TGTGCCAGCAGTCCCCGACAGGGGGAGAATTCACCCCTCCACTTT.

The chain couples TRBV6-5 to TRBJ1-2, with D perhaps matching TRBD1 (6 bases). Germline CDR1 is MNHEY and CDR2 is SVGAGI. The CDR3 has 14 amino acids. The V end was cut by 4 bases, the J end by 3 bases, with 12 bases between. The CDR3 loop reads CASSSGGADYGYTF. DNA for the CDR3: TGTGCCAGCAGTTCGGGGGGCGCGGACTATGGCTACACCTTC.

This clone appeared a single time. The genes are TRBV4-1 and TRBJ1-1; D gene ambiguous. Germline CDR1 is MGHRA and CDR2 is YSYEKL. V lost 0 bases and J 0 bases, leaving 11 bases between the germline ends. The length of the CDR3 is 16 residues. CDR3 residues: CASSQDPGLMNTEAFF. The CDR3 DNA is TGCGCCAGCAGCCAAGACCCTGGCCTGATGAACACTGAAGCTTTCTTT.

CDR3 in amino acids: CASSVGGDPGTEAFF. CDR3 sequence (DNA): TGTGCCAGCAGCGTAGGAGGCGACCCGGGAACTGAAGCTTTCTTT. This chain uses TRBV9 with TRBJ1-1; the D is unclear. The CDR3 length is 15 residues. V lost 0 bases and J lost 5, with 14 bases in between. CDR1 and CDR2 from the germline V gene are SGDLS and YYNGEE. Full variable domain (remainder filled in from reference TRBV9 and TRBJ1-1): DSGVTQTPKHLITATGQRVTLRCSPRSGDLSVYWYQQSLDQGLQFLIQYYNGEERAKGNILERFSAQQFPDLHSELNLSSLELGDSALYFCASSVGGDPGTEAFFGQGTRLTVV.

This clone showed up just once. The chain uses TRBV5-1 and TRBJ1-2; D is unclear. This CDR3 comprises 12 residues. Trimming shortened V by 5 bases and J by 2 bases, and 7 bases separated the two germline ends. Germline assignment: CDR1 SGHRS and CDR2 YFSETQ. In nucleotides, the CDR3 is TGCGCCAGCAGGCCAGAAAACTATGGCTACACCTTC. Amino acid sequence: CASRPENYGYTF. The full variable domain, its missing parts supplied by reference TRBV5-1 and TRBJ1-2, is KAGVTQTPRYLIKTRGQQVTLSCSPISGHRSVSWYQQTPGQGLQFLFEYFSETQRNKGNFPGRFSGRQFSNSRSEMNVSTLELGDSALYLCASRPENYGYTFGSGTRLTVV.

This sequence joins TRBV10-3 and TRBJ2-5; possibly TRBD2 for D (5 bases). The CDR3 is made up of 12 amino acids. V was pared by 10 bases and J by 1 base, with 10 bases between. Germline V gene lookup returns CDR1 ENHRY and CDR2 SYGVKD. The DNA of the CDR3 is TGTGCCACCCGGGATCCCCAAGAGACCCAGTACTTC. Its translation is CATRDPQETQYF.

This chain connects TRBV10-3 to TRBJ1-5; D is undetermined. CDR3 length: 16 amino acids. The germline V gene has CDR1 ENHRY and CDR2 SYGVKD. Trimming pared 0 bases from V and 0 bases from J, leaving 9 bases between. The CDR3 here is CAISESRDFSNQPQHF. CDR3 in DNA: TGTGCCATCAGTGAGTCACGGGATTTTAGCAATCAGCCCCAGCATTTT.

This chain links TRBV12-3 or TRBV12-4 with TRBJ1-5, with 7 bases lining up with TRBD1. After removal of 7 bases from V and 4 bases from J, the junction contained 4 bases not matched to a gene. This CDR3 is built from 13 residues. The CDR3 is CASTAQGNQPQHF. CDR3 nucleotides: TGTGCCAGCACCGCACAGGGGAATCAGCCCCAGCATTTT.

This chain joins TRBV19 and TRBJ1-2; D remains ambiguous. Germline CDR1 reads LNHDA; CDR2 reads SQIVND (reference sequence). The CDR3 runs 13 residues. V gave up 6 bases and J gave up 4 bases, with 12 bases separating them. The CDR3: CASSLERGYGYTF. The CDR3 nucleotides are TGTGCCAGTAGCCTGGAACGGGGCTATGGCTACACCTTC.

The chain couples TRBV4-2 to TRBJ1-4, with D unclear. V was shortened by 4 bases and J by 0 bases, with 9 bases between the two germline ends. This CDR3 has 15 amino acids. Germline-derived CDR1 and CDR2 are LGHNA and YNFKEQ. The CDR3 DNA reads TGTGCCAGCAGCCCCCGGGAAGCAACTAATGAAAAACTGTTTTTT. Its protein is CASSPREATNEKLFF.

For the CDR3, the DNA is TGTGCCAGCAGTGCTAACGCTATGTCTTCGTCGCATGAGCAGTTCTTC. Translation: CASSANAMSSSHEQFF. This chain connects TRBV27 to TRBJ2-1; D is ambiguous. CDR1 MNHEY and CDR2 SMNVEV come from the germline V gene (reference sequence). Trimming stripped 5 bases from V and 8 bases from J, with 22 bases between. There are 16 residues in the CDR3.

The chain recombines TRBV4-2 with TRBJ1-4; 7 nucleotides agree with TRBD1. Trimming cost V 4 bases and J 11 bases; bases outside gene matches: 13. This CDR3 comprises 15 residues. Germline V gene lookup returns CDR1 LGHNA and CDR2 YNFKEQ. This chain's CDR3 is CASSPEGQVQRKLFF. The DNA for the CDR3 is TGTGCCAGCAGCCCCGAAGGACAGGTTCAGCGGAAACTGTTTTTT.

This clone is a singleton in its sample. This chain joins TRBV11-2 and TRBJ2-7; TRBD2 aligns across 7 bases. The CDR3 sequence is 17 residues long. Germline V lookup: CDR1 SGHAT, CDR2 FQNNGV. J gave up 2 bases and V 1 base, and 11 bases lay outside the gene matches. CDR3 in amino acids: CASSLVFASGKPYEQYF. The CDR3 nucleotides read TGTGCCAGCAGCTTAGTATTTGCCAGCGGGAAACCCTACGAGCAGTACTTC. Complete variable domain (other parts from reference TRBV11-2 and TRBJ2-7): EAGVAQSPRYKIIEKRQSVAFWCNPISGHATLYWYQQILGQGPKLLIQFQNNGVVDDSQLPKDRFSAERLKGVDSTLKIQPAKLEDSAVYLCASSLVFASGKPYEQYFGPGTRLTVT.